The subject of this entry is one T cell receptor (beta chain). Its antigen is undetermined. The data belong to a study of T cells after yellow fever vaccination. Study details: Low-cell-number fractions were prepared with SMART-Seq v4 Ultra Low Input.

Study results and caveats: A secondary response was less intense yet reached its peak sooner, at day 5 versus 15. Clones that expanded after primary vaccination mostly reappeared after the booster (less than 98% CD4, around 87% CD8).

Synthesis of TCR cDNA relied on 5'RACE template switching, which attached a universal primer site and UMIs. TCRdb processed the 5' RACE reads anew with MiXCR; each CDR3 protein has one entry. Of around 340,000 distinct CDR3 sequences listed, approximately 13% are singletons. Sequenced material: CD4+ T cells sorted from PBMCs, taken 15 days after the yellow fever booster vaccination. This clonotype was sampled from a man aged 18 to 35 who received the YFV17D yellow fever vaccine.

The CDR3 DNA reads as TGCGCCAGCAGCTTTAAGGGACTGGGTAAAGAAAAACTGTTTTTT. As protein: CASSFKGLGKEKLFF. This chain connects TRBV5-1 to TRBJ1-4; D is perhaps TRBD1 (5 bases). Germline lookup yields CDR1 SGHRS and CDR2 YFSETQ. The CDR3 spans 15 residues. V was cut by 2 bases and J by 8 bases, with 16 bases left in between.